Reported below is one T cell receptor (beta chain). This sample stems from a study of blood T cell repertoires in COVID-19. Background on the study: Sites in the United States, Italy and Spain provided acute and convalescent COVID-19 samples. T cells, B-cell-depleted T cells, or PBMCs provided the cDNA or gDNA that served as material.

This CDR3 has 14 residues. The V gene end was trimmed by 4 bases and the J gene end by 4 bases; junction bases not matched to a gene: 6. Germline values: CDR1 SGHAT, CDR2 FQNNGV. As processed by the authors: Amplification from reference gene primers served as the basis for estimated nucleated cell counts. Assay: immunoSEQ multiplex PCR; the TCRdb copy retains only in-frame clones and omits some. The V and J calls and clone size were taken over from that table, and D and trimming were inferred from the DNA. The sample comprises under 85,000 clones, more than 75% of which are singletons, and 25% to 30% rests with the top ten.

The sample taken for sequencing was peripheral blood. The clonotype comes from an elderly woman with active or convalescent COVID-19. V and J are TRBV11-2 and TRBJ2-7; 8 bases fit TRBD1. In nucleotides, the CDR3 is TGTGCCAGCAGCTCTAGGACAGGGTTATACGAGCAGTACTTC. Translating gives CASSSRTGLYEQYF.